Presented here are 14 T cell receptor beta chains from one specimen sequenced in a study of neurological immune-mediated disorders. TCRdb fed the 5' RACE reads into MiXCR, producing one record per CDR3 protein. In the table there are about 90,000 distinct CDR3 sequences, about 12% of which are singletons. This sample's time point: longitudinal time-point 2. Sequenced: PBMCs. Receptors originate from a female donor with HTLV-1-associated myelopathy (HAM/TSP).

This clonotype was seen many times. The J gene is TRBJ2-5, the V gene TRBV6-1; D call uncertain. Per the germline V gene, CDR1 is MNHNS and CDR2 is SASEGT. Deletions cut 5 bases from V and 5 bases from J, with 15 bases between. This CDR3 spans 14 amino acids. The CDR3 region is CASSTGILSETQYF. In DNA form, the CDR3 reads TGTGCCAGCAGTACCGGCATCCTATCGGAGACCCAGTACTTC.

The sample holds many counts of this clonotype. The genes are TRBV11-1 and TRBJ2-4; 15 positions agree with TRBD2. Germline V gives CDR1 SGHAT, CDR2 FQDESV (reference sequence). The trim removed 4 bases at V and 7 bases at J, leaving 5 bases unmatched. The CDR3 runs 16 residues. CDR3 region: CASSSWTSGGANIQYF. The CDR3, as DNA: TGTGCCAGCAGCTCTTGGACTAGCGGGGGGGCGAACATTCAGTACTTC.

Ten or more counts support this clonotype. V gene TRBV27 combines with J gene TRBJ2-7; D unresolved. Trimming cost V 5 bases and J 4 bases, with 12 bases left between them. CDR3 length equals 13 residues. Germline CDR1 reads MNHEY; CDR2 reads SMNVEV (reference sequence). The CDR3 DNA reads TGTGCCAGCAGTCCCCTGGGCCATTACGAGCAGTACTTC. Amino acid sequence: CASSPLGHYEQYF.

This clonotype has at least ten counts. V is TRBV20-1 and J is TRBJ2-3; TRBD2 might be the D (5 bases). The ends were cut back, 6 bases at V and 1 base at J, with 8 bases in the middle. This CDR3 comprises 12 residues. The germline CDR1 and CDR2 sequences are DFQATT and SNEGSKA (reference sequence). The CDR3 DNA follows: TGCAGTGCAATCGGGGGCACAGATACGCAGTATTTT. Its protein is CSAIGGTDTQYF.

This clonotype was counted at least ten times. The DNA for the CDR3 is TGTGCCAGCAGTTGGGGGGGCGGTACGCAGTATTTT. It yields the protein CASSWGGGTQYF. The V call is TRBV12-3 or TRBV12-4, the J call TRBJ2-3; the D gene is possibly TRBD2 (7 bases). The ends were cut back, 4 bases at V and 8 bases at J, with 10 bases in the middle. CDR3 length: 12 residues.

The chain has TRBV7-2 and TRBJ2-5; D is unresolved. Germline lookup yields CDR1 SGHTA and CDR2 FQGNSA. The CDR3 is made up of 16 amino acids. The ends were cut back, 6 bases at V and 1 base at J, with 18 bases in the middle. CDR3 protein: CASSIRRRDTQETQYF. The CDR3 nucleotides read TGTGCCAGCAGTATACGGAGACGCGACACCCAAGAGACCCAGTACTTC.

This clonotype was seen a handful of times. The CDR3 loop reads CASSQDRQGADTQYF. The CDR3 DNA follows: TGTGCCAGCAGCCAAGATCGCCAGGGCGCAGATACGCAGTATTTT. The chain employs TRBV3-1 and TRBJ2-3; D is perhaps TRBD1 (5 bases). The V and J ends lost 0 bases and 4 bases respectively, with 11 bases between them. Germline CDR1 LGHDT, CDR2 YNNKEL (reference sequence). The CDR3 is made up of 15 amino acids.

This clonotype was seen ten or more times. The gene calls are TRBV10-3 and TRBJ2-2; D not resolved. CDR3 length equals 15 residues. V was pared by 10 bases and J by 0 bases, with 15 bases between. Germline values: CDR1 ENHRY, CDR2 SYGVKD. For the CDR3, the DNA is TGTGCCACCCTCGTAGGGCAGCCGAACACCGGGGAGCTGTTTTTT. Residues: CATLVGQPNTGELFF.

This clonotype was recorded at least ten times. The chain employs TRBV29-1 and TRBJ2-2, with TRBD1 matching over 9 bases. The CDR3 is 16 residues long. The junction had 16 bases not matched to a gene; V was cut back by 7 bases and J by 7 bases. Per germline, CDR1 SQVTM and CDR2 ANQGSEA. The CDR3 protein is CSASHRTGGDGGELFF. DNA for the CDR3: TGCAGCGCCTCCCATCGCACAGGGGGCGACGGCGGGGAGCTGTTTTTT.

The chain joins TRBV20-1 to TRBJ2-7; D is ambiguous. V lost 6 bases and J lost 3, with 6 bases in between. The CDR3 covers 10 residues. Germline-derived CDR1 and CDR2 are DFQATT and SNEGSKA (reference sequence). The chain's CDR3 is CSAGIYEQYF. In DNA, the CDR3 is TGCAGTGCCGGAATCTACGAGCAGTACTTC.

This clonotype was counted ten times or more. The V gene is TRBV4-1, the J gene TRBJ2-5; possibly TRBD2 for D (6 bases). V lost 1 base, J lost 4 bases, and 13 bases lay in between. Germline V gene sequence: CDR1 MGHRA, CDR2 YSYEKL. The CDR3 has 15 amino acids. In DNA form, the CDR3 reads TGCGCCAGCAGCCAAGGGGGGAAGGGAGGAGAGACCCAGTACTTC. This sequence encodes CASSQGGKGGETQYF.

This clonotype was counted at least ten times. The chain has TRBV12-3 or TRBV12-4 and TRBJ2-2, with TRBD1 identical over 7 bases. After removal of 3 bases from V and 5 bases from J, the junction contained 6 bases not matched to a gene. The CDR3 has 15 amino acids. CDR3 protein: CASSFNRGGTGELFF. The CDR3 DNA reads TGTGCCAGCAGTTTCAACAGGGGCGGGACCGGGGAGCTGTTTTTT.

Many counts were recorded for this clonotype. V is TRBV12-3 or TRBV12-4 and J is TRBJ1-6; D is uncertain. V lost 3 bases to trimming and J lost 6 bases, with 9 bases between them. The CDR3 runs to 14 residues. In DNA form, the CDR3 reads TGTGCCAGCAGTTTTAGGCGGACTAATTCACCCCTCCACTTT. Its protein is CASSFRRTNSPLHF.

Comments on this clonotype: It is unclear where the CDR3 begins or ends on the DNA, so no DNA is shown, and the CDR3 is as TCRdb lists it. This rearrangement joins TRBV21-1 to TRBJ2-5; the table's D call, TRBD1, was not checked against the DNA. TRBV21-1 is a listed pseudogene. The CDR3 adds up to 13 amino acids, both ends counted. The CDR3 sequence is CASSNWGRGTQYF.